Listed below are T cell receptor beta chains from one sample, sequenced in a study of blood T cell repertoires in COVID-19. Data came from immunoSEQ multiplex PCR; TCRdb stores just in-frame clones and leaves some out. The table has 110,000 or so clones, around 86% seen once. The sequenced sample consisted of peripheral blood. These receptor sequences come from an elderly man with acute or convalescent COVID-19. CDR3s include the opening cysteine and the closing phenylalanine or tryptophan. A D gene is named only where the DNA matches it firmly.

cdr3_length,v_call,j_call,d_call,cdr3_aa
15,TRBV6-5,TRBJ2-7,TRBD2,CASSARTSGTGEQYF
14,TRBV5-4,TRBJ1-3,-,CASSFDSSGNTIYF
14,TRBV28,TRBJ1-5,TRBD1,CASSFRQGDQPQHF
12,TRBV28,TRBJ2-3,-,CASSFSTDTQYF
17,TRBV11-2,TRBJ1-6,-,CASSLIPSYEPNSPLHF
14,TRBV18,TRBJ1-5,TRBD1,CASSQGQGRQPQHF
15,TRBV7-3,TRBJ2-2,TRBD2,CASSLGGRNTGELFF
13,TRBV12-3/TRBV12-4,TRBJ1-1,-,CASSLTGGDAAFF
13,TRBV12-3/TRBV12-4,TRBJ1-1,TRBD1,CASSMTGGTEAFF
15,TRBV28,TRBJ2-1,TRBD2,CASSFELAGGDEQFF
16,TRBV7-2,TRBJ1-4,TRBD1,CASSPPDRAFGEKLFF
14,TRBV2,TRBJ1-4,-,CASSVTGGEEKLFF
12,TRBV6-5,TRBJ2-7,-,CASKTRIDEQYF
15,TRBV10-2,TRBJ1-4,-,CASSIGQLANEKLFF
12,TRBV14,TRBJ2-3,-,CASSQQGITQYF
18,TRBV5-1,TRBJ2-1,TRBD2,CASSLEMVGAGNYNEQFF